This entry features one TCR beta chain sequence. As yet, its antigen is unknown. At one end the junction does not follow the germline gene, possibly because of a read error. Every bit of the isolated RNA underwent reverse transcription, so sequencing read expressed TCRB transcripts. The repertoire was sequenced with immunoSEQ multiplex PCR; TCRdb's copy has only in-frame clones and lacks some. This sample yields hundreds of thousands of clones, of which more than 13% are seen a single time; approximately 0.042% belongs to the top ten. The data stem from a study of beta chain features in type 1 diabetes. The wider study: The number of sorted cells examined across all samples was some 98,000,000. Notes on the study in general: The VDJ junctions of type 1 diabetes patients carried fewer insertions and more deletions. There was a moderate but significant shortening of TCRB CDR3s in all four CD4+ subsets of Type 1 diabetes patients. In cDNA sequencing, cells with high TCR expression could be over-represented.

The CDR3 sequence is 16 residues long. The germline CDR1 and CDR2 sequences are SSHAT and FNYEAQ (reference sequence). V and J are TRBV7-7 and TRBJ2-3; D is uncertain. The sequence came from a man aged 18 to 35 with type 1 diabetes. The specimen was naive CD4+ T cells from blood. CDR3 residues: CASSLRPYSSTDTQYF. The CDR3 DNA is TGTGCTAGCAGTCTTCGGCCATATTCTAGCACAGATACGCAGTATTTT. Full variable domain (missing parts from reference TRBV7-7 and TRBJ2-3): GAGVSQSPRYKVTKRGQDVTLRCDPISSHATLYWYQQALGQGPEFLTYFNYEAQPDKSGLPSDRFSAERPEGSISTLTIQRTEQRDSAMYRCASSLRPYSSTDTQYFGPGTRLTVL.